This T cell receptor (beta chain) was identified in a study of blood T cell repertoires in COVID-19. The overall study: T cells, B-cell-depleted T cells, or PBMCs supplied cDNA or gDNA.

The data were produced by immunoSEQ multiplex PCR, yet TCRdb's version contains in-frame clones alone and is incomplete. In the table there are some 170,000 clones, about 81% of which are singletons. The CDR3 sequence is 15 residues long. J lost 8 bases, V lost 0 bases, and 3 bases had no gene match. The germline gives CDR1 GTSNPN, CDR2 SVGIG (reference sequence). The sequence derives from a human donor in a cohort sampled during active COVID-19. Source material: peripheral blood. The V gene is TRBV30, the J gene TRBJ1-6, with TRBD1 matching over 11 bases. This CDR3 reads CAWSVRTGGDSPLHF. The CDR3 DNA reads TGTGCCTGGAGTGTACGGACAGGGGGCGATTCACCCCTCCACTTT.